A single T cell receptor (beta chain) is shown here with its context. The antigen is unknown. The CDR3 contains 14 residues. The trim removed 6 bases at V and 5 bases at J, leaving 4 bases unmatched. Germline V gene data show CDR1 as MDHEN and CDR2 as SYDVKM. These data are taken from a study of graft-versus-host responses after intestinal transplantation. Sequencing was performed with immunoSEQ multiplex PCR; in TCRdb, only in-frame clones are kept and a portion is missing. The sample lists more than 80,000 clones, 85% to 90% seen once, with around 0.35% in the top ten. This chain joins TRBV28 and TRBJ1-6, with 7 bases fitting TRBD1. The sequencing here drew on unstimulated CD4+ T cells sorted from spleen or lymph node cells, taken before intestinal transplant. This clonotype originated in a human donor who received an intestinal transplant. CDR3 sequence: CASRPGQNNSPLHF. The CDR3 DNA reads TGTGCCAGCAGACCGGGACAGAATAATTCACCCCTCCACTTT.